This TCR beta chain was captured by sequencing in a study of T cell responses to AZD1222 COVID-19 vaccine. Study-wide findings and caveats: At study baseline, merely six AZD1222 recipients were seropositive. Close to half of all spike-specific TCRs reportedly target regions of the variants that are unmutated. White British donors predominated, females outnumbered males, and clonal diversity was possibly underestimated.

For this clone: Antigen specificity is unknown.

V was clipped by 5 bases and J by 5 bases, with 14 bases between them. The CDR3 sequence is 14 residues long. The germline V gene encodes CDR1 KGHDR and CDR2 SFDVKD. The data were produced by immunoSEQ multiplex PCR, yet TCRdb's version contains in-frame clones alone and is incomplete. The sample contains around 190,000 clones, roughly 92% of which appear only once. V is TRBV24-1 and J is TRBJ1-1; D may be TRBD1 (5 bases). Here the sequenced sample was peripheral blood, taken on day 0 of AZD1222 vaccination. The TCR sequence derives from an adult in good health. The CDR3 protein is CATSAMGGGTEAFF. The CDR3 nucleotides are TGTGCCACCAGTGCCATGGGGGGTGGGACTGAAGCTTTCTTT.